Presented here are 6 T cell receptor beta chains from one specimen sequenced in a study of regulatory dendritic cells for organ transplantation. Their specific antigens are unknown. Sorted subsets were CFSE-labeled and cultured approximately 5 days with allogeneic dendritic cells. The table came from immunoSEQ multiplex PCR; TCRdb's copy has only in-frame clones and leaves some out. The repertoire holds 20,000 or so clones, with approximately 85% as singletons. The source material was naive CD4+ T cells from blood cultured with regulatory dendritic cells. Subset indicated: CD45RA+ naive T cells. The receptor set was obtained from a human donor in good health.

This chain joins TRBV19 and TRBJ1-1; 11 bases are shared with TRBD1. This CDR3 region has 14 residues. V trimming: 4 bases; J trimming: 8 bases; junction bases outside the gene matches: 6. The germline gives CDR1 LNHDA, CDR2 SQIVND (reference sequence). CDR3 sequence reads: CASSNRRDRGEAFF. The CDR3 DNA sequence: TGTGCCAGTAGTAACCGTAGGGACAGGGGGGAAGCTTTCTTT. Supplemented by reference TRBV19 and TRBJ1-1, the full variable domain reads DGGITQSPKYLFRKEGQNVTLSCEQNLNHDAMYWYRQDPGQGLRLIYYSQIVNDFQKGDIAEGYSVSREKKESFPLTVTSAQKNPTAFYLCASSNRRDRGEAFFGQGTRLTVV.

The V and J genes are TRBV7-9 and TRBJ1-1; D unresolved. This CDR3 spans 13 amino acids. Germline values: CDR1 SEHNR, CDR2 FQNEAQ (reference sequence). The V end lost 5 bases, the J end lost 4 bases, and 11 bases lay between the germline ends. The CDR3 DNA reads as TGTGCCAGCAGCCTATCTAGAGGCACTGAAGCTTTCTTT. Encoded protein: CASSLSRGTEAFF.

The CDR3 loop is CASRGAAGDFTYNEQFF. In DNA, the CDR3 is TGTGCCAGCAGAGGTGCGGCAGGGGACTTTACCTACAATGAGCAGTTCTTC. The V call is TRBV27, the J call TRBJ2-1; D is tentatively TRBD1 or TRBD2 (6 bases each). The CDR3 loop spans 17 amino acids. V lost 6 bases to trimming and J lost 2 bases, with 20 bases between them. The V gene's germline CDR1 is MNHEY and CDR2 SMNVEV (reference sequence).

The chain uses TRBV6-1 and TRBJ2-1; D gene uncertain. The germline V gene has CDR1 MNHNS and CDR2 SASEGT. V dropped 8 bases and J dropped 9 bases, with 20 bases sitting between them. The CDR3 runs to 14 residues. CDR3 region: CASSQAPLSGEQFF. The CDR3 nucleotides read TGTGCCAGCTCCCAAGCCCCTTTATCTGGTGAGCAGTTCTTC.

The V and J genes are TRBV9 and TRBJ1-2; tentatively, D is TRBD1 (5 bases). With 0 bases removed from V and 8 bases from J, the gap between germline ends came to 17 bases. CDR1 and CDR2 from the germline V gene are SGDLS and YYNGEE. The CDR3 consists of 15 residues. The CDR3 nucleotides are TGTGCCAGCAGCGTAGCTTTGATGCAGGGAGACGGCTACACCTTC. This encodes CASSVALMQGDGYTF.

This clone was recorded once. This chain connects TRBV7-9 to TRBJ2-5; D is ambiguous. From germline, CDR1 is SEHNR and CDR2 FQNEAQ (reference sequence). V dropped 10 bases and J dropped 4 bases, with 16 bases sitting between them. The CDR3 contains 13 residues. In DNA form, the CDR3 reads TGTGCCACCCCGGGTCCTACCCGAGAGACCCAGTACTTC. Amino acid sequence: CATPGPTRETQYF.